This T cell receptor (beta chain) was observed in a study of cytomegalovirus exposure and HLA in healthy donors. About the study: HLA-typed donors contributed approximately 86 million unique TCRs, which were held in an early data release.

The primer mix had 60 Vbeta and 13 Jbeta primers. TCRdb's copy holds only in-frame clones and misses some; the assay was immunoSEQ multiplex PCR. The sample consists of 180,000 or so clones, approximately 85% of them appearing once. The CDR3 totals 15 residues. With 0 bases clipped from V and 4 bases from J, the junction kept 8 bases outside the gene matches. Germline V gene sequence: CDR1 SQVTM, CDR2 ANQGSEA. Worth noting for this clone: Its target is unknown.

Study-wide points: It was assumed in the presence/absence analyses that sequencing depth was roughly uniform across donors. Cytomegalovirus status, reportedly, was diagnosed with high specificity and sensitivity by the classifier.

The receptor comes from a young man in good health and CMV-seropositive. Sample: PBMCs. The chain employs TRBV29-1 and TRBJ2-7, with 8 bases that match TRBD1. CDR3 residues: CSVEDPGQGLYEQYF. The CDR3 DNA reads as TGCAGCGTTGAAGACCCCGGACAGGGTTTGTACGAGCAGTACTTC.